This TCR beta chain was identified in a study of T-cell memory formation after mild COVID-19. In this sample, this clonotype turned up many times. Its antigen is currently unknown. MiXCR, applied by TCRdb to the 5' RACE reads, yields one record per CDR3 protein. This table holds some 210,000 distinct CDR3 sequences, more than 9% found once. V trimming: 6 bases; J trimming: 7 bases; junction bases outside the gene matches: 4. The CDR3 consists of 13 residues. The germline V gene encodes CDR1 SGHRS and CDR2 YFSETQ. Findings and limits, study-wide: Specificity for SARS-CoV-2 was not confirmed among the second-wave clones peaking on day 37. Contracting clones localized mainly to CM and EM when CD4+ and mainly to EMRA when CD8+. The finding that pre-infection memory included some responding clones suggested that cross-reactive memory joined.

The receptor was derived from a young man who had mild COVID-19 (a few samples of this study predate the infection). Cell type and time point are not known. Material: PBMCs or a T cell subset sorted from them (not recorded which). The chain has TRBV5-1 and TRBJ1-6; 7 nucleotides match TRBD1. Here the CDR3 DNA reads TGCGCCAGCACCCGGGACAGCAATTCACCCCTCCACTTT. Encoded protein: CASTRDSNSPLHF.